This T cell receptor (beta chain) was identified in a study of Ad26.COV2.S vaccination and SARS-CoV-2 variants. There are 14 residues in the CDR3. V was trimmed by 7 bases and J by 10 bases, leaving 18 bases between them. Germline lookup yields CDR1 SGHRS and CDR2 YFSETQ. Measured with immunoSEQ multiplex PCR; TCRdb has only the in-frame clones, and not every one. Among around 300,000 clones, about nine tenths were seen once, and the ten largest hold around 5%. Comment on this clone: Its antigen remains unidentified.

General study findings and limits: Estimates derived from TCR breadth and depth analyses may have underestimated total T cell responses.

Stated treatment: 19 received Ad26.COV2.S at low or high dose, single or two shots; 5 received placebo; per-sample allocation not given. Sampling happened 63 days after the first vaccine or placebo injection. This chain joins TRBV5-1 and TRBJ1-6, with D perhaps TRBD1 (5 bases). The sequence derives from a person aged 18-60 years who received the Ad26.COV2.S COVID-19 vaccine or a placebo. The sample consisted of peripheral blood, taken in a trial of Ad26.COV2.S vaccine versus placebo. As DNA, the CDR3 is TGCGCCAGCTCCTCCGGGGGTGGGGGATCACCCCTCCACTTT. Residues: CASSSGGGGSPLHF.